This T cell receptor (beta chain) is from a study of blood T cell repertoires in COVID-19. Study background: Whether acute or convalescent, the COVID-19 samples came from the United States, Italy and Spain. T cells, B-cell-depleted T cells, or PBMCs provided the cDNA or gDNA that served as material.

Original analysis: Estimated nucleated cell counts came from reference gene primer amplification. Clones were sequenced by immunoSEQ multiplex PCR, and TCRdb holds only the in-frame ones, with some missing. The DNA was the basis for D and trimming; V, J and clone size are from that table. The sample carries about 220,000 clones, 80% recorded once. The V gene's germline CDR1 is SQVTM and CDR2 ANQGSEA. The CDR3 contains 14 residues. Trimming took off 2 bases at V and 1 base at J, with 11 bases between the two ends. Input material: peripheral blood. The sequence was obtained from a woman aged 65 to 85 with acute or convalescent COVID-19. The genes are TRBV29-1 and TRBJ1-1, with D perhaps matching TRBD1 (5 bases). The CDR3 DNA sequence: TGCAGCGTTGAAACGGGACTGAAGAACACTGAAGCTTTCTTT. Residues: CSVETGLKNTEAFF.